Described below is a single T cell receptor beta chain sequence and its context. What it binds is not known. This CDR3 spans 16 amino acids. CDR1 SGHRS and CDR2 YFSETQ come from the germline V gene. V trimming: 1 base; J trimming: 2 bases; junction bases outside the gene matches: 1. This PCR relied on a set of 60 Vbeta primers and 13 Jbeta primers. Assay used: immunoSEQ multiplex PCR; TCRdb lists only in-frame clones, some missing. The sample lists 200,000 to 250,000 clones, around 77% occurring once. This record comes from a study of cytomegalovirus exposure and HLA in healthy donors. The study, taken as a whole, reports: Among TCR sequences, most were rare, though some public TCRs appeared in many donors. TCR beta chain V- and J-gene trimming was linked, in a later analysis, to a missense variant in DCLRE1C. The later analysis indicated that the majority of CMV-associated TCR beta chains appeared HLA-restricted. When a later analysis compared HLA-associated TCR beta chains with equally common others, the HLA-associated chains turned out to be more clonally expanded and to have lower generation probabilities.

This receptor was taken from a woman in her twenties or thirties in good health and CMV-seronegative. The genes are TRBV5-1 and TRBJ2-5; 14 bases are shared with TRBD2. Material: PBMCs. CDR3 in amino acids: CASSLRLAGGQETQYF. The CDR3 DNA reads as TGCGCCAGCAGCTTGAGACTAGCGGGGGGGCAAGAGACCCAGTACTTC.